The rows below give T cell receptor beta chains drawn from one sample of a study of T cells after posttransplantation cyclophosphamide. Method: immunoSEQ multiplex PCR; TCRdb's copy keeps in-frame clones and lacks some. Listed for the sample are about 39,000 clones, none seen a single time. Sequences were obtained from PBMCs. These receptor sequences come from a woman in her fifties or sixties in good health and a related stem cell transplant donor. The CDR3 runs from the conserved cysteine through the conserved F or W. D genes are given only for firm matches. Clone sizes are shown as once, few or many counts, or a class when the clone is expanded.

d_call j_call clone_size cdr3_length v_call cdr3_aa cdr3_nt
TRBD1 TRBJ2-7 many 15 TRBV4-1 CASSQTPGQLYEQYF TGCGCCAGCAGCCAAACCCCGGGACAGCTCTACGAGCAGTACTTC
- TRBJ1-1 many 13 TRBV15 CATSRDLETEAFF TGTGCCACCAGCAGAGATCTGGAGACTGAAGCTTTCTTT
TRBD1 TRBJ2-7 many 16 TRBV2 CASSEGGQGFSYEQYF TGTGCCAGCAGTGAAGGGGGACAGGGTTTCTCCTACGAGCAGTACTTC
TRBD1 TRBJ1-6 many 15 TRBV28 CASSRPQGAVSPLHF TGTGCCAGCAGCCGACCTCAGGGGGCCGTGTCACCCCTCCACTTT
- TRBJ2-7 many 18 TRBV18 CASRVSGRRRWGDYEQYF TGTGCCAGCCGAGTTTCAGGGAGGCGGAGGTGGGGAGACTACGAGCAGTACTTC
- TRBJ2-6 many 16 TRBV13 CASSLTGYGGANVLTF TGTGCCAGCAGCTTGACCGGGTACGGTGGGGCCAACGTCCTGACTTTC
TRBD1 TRBJ2-2 many 15 TRBV5-1 CASSSGQGGTGELFF TGCGCCAGCAGCTCGGGACAGGGTGGCACCGGGGAGCTGTTTTTT
TRBD2 TRBJ2-3 many 15 TRBV28 CASLYAGGPRDTQYF TGTGCCAGCCTGTACGCGGGGGGCCCTCGAGATACGCAGTATTTT
- TRBJ2-7 many 15 TRBV5-1 CASSLRYSGTYEQYF TGCGCCAGCAGCTTAAGGTATTCGGGGACCTACGAGCAGTACTTC
- TRBJ2-3 few 15 TRBV4-1 CASSQDLDFTDTQYF TGCGCCAGCAGCCAAGATCTAGACTTCACAGATACGCAGTATTTT
TRBD2 TRBJ2-7 many 15 TRBV11-3 CASSFGGGLSYEQYF TGTGCCAGCAGCTTCGGCGGGGGTCTCTCCTACGAGCAGTACTTC
- TRBJ2-7 many 13 TRBV7-2 CASSLDTGDEQYF TGTGCCAGCAGCTTGGACACAGGAGACGAGCAGTACTTC
TRBD2 TRBJ2-2 many 13 TRBV7-8 CASSVLATGELFF TGTGCCAGCAGCGTACTAGCGACCGGGGAGCTGTTTTTT
TRBD1 TRBJ2-2 many 17 TRBV4-1 CASSQGRTGGNTGELFF TGCGCCAGCAGCCAAGGTCGTACAGGGGGGAACACCGGGGAGCTGTTTTTT
TRBD1 TRBJ1-5 many 18 TRBV19 CASSNPGQAMFVVQPQHF TGTGCCAGTAGTAATCCGGGACAGGCAATGTTTGTTGTCCAGCCCCAGCATTTT
TRBD1 TRBJ1-1 many 16 TRBV11-2 CASSWNRGQGNTEAFF TGTGCCAGCAGCTGGAATAGGGGACAGGGAAACACTGAAGCTTTCTTT
TRBD1 TRBJ1-1 many 14 TRBV5-4 CASSLGGTGSEAFF TGTGCCAGCAGCTTGGGGGGGACAGGGTCGGAAGCTTTCTTT
- TRBJ1-5 many 15 TRBV19 CASSMEAGGNQPQHF TGTGCCAGTAGTATGGAGGCAGGGGGCAATCAGCCCCAGCATTTT
- TRBJ2-2 many 15 TRBV12-2 CASRSTGIATGELFF TGTGCAAGTCGCTCGACAGGGATCGCGACCGGGGAGCTGTTTTTT
TRBD1 TRBJ1-5 many 14 TRBV10-2 CATGQGRINQPQHF TGCGCCACTGGACAGGGGAGGATCAATCAGCCCCAGCATTTT
- TRBJ1-1 few 16 TRBV14 CASSPKVSPGGTEAFF TGTGCCAGCAGCCCTAAAGTAAGCCCGGGAGGGACTGAAGCTTTCTTT
- TRBJ2-3 few 15 TRBV7-2 CASSPLASSTDTQYF TGTGCCAGCAGCCCTCTAGCGTCTAGCACAGATACGCAGTATTTT
- TRBJ1-1 few 16 TRBV15 CATSGSEADRNTEAFF TGTGCCACCAGCGGGAGTGAGGCGGACCGGAACACTGAAGCTTTCTTT
- TRBJ1-6 many 15 TRBV6-1 CASRDSSSYNSPLHF TGTGCCAGCAGAGACAGCAGCTCCTATAATTCACCCCTCCACTTT
TRBD1 TRBJ1-1 many 14 TRBV27 CATNGAGGLAEAFF TGTGCCACCAACGGAGCAGGGGGCTTGGCTGAAGCTTTCTTT
TRBD1 TRBJ1-1 many 14 TRBV7-3 CASSLQGASTEAFF TGTGCCAGCAGCTTACAGGGGGCGAGCACTGAAGCTTTCTTT
- TRBJ1-2 many 13 TRBV7-9 CASSQTDNYGYTF TGTGCCAGCAGCCAGACAGATAACTATGGCTACACCTTC
- TRBJ1-5 many 15 TRBV7-2 CASQLWGQPNQPQHF TGTGCCAGTCAACTCTGGGGGCAGCCCAATCAGCCCCAGCATTTT
TRBD1 TRBJ2-2 many 14 TRBV7-8 CASRTGVGTGELFF TGTGCCAGCAGGACAGGGGTGGGCACCGGGGAGCTGTTTTTT
TRBD2 TRBJ2-7 many 13 TRBV7-9 CASSLTGGYEQYF TGTGCCAGCAGCCTGACGGGAGGCTACGAGCAGTACTTC
TRBD1 TRBJ2-3 many 14 TRBV7-2 CASRTGQATDTQYF TGTGCCAGCAGAACGGGACAGGCCACAGATACGCAGTATTTT
TRBD1 TRBJ2-7 many 15 TRBV29-1 CSVEDRTGHAYEQYF TGCAGCGTTGAAGACAGGACAGGTCATGCCTACGAGCAGTACTTC
TRBD1 TRBJ1-2 many 15 TRBV18 CASSPTDRGKSGYTF TGTGCCAGCTCACCGACGGACAGGGGGAAAAGTGGCTACACCTTC
- TRBJ1-3 many 17 TRBV28 CASSFSFRVFWGNTIYF TGTGCCAGCAGTTTCTCCTTCCGGGTTTTTTGGGGAAACACCATATATTTT
TRBD2 TRBJ2-7 many 15 TRBV28 CASTLQRGGSYEQYF TGTGCCAGCACCCTCCAGCGGGGGGGCTCCTACGAGCAGTACTTC
- TRBJ2-1 many 11 TRBV18 CASSPGRRQFF TGTGCCAGCTCACCAGGGAGGAGGCAGTTCTTC
TRBD1 TRBJ2-1 many 18 TRBV13 CASSFSSHRDSSYNEQFF TGTGCCAGCAGCTTCTCATCTCACCGGGACAGTTCCTACAATGAGCAGTTCTTC
- TRBJ2-7 many 14 TRBV5-1 CASGNQGSSYEQYF TGCGCCAGCGGCAATCAGGGGAGCTCCTACGAGCAGTACTTC
- TRBJ1-1 many 17 TRBV7-2 CASSSFKGTTANTEAFF TGTGCCAGCAGCTCTTTCAAAGGCACGACAGCGAACACTGAAGCTTTCTTT
- TRBJ2-7 many 15 TRBV5-1 CASSLVAFQGNEQYF TGCGCCAGCAGCTTGGTCGCCTTTCAGGGAAACGAGCAGTACTTC
- TRBJ1-3 medium-sized 16 TRBV4-2 CASSYGVANSGNTIYF TGTGCCAGCAGCTACGGAGTGGCCAACTCTGGAAACACCATATATTTT